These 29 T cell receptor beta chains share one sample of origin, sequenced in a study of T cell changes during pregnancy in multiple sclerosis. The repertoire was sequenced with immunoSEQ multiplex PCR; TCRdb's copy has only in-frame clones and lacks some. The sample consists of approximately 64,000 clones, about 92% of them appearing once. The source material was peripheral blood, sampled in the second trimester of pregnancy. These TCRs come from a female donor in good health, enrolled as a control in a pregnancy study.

CDR3 in amino acids: CASSTQPPGLAGRSYEQYF. The CDR3 DNA follows: TGTGCCAGTAGTACTCAGCCCCCAGGACTAGCGGGACGGTCCTACGAGCAGTACTTC. The chain uses TRBV19 and TRBJ2-7; 12 nucleotides align to TRBD2. V was clipped by 4 bases and J by 1 base; unmatched bases: 14. Per the germline V gene, CDR1 is LNHDA and CDR2 is SQIVND (reference sequence). CDR3 length equals 19 residues.

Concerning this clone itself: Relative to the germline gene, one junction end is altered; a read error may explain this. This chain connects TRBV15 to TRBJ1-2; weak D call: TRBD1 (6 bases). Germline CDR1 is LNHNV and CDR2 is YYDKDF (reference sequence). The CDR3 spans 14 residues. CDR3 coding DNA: TGTGCCACCAGCGGAGAGGGGGGGAGCTATGGCTACACCTTC. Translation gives CATSGEGGSYGYTF.

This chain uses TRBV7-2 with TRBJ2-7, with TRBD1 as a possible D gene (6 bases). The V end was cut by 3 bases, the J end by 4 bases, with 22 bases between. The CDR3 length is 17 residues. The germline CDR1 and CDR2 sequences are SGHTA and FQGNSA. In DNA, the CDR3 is TGTGCCAGCAGCTTCATAACTACAGGGTCCGTCTTGTACGAGCAGTACTTC. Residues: CASSFITTGSVLYEQYF. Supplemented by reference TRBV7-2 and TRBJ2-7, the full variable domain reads GAGVSQSPSNKVTEKGKDVELRCDPISGHTALYWYRQSLGQGLEFLIYFQGNSAPDKSGLPSDRFSAERTGGSVSTLTIQRTQQEDSAVYLCASSFITTGSVLYEQYFGPGTRLTVT.

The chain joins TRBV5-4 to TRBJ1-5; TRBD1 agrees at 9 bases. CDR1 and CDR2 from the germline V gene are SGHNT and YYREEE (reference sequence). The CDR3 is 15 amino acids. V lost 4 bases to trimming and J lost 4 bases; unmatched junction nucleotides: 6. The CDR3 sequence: CASSPGTGTNQPQHF. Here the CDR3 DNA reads TGTGCCAGCAGCCCCGGGACAGGGACGAATCAGCCCCAGCATTTT.

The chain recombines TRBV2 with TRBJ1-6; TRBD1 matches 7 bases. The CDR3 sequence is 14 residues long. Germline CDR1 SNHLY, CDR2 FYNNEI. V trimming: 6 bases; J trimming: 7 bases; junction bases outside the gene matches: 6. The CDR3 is CASSTGTANSPLHF. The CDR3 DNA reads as TGTGCCAGCAGCACCGGGACAGCAAATTCACCCCTCCACTTT.

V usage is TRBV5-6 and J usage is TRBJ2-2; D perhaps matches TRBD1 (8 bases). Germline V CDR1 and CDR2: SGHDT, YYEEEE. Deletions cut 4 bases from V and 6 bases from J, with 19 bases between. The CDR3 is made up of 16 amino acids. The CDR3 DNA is TGTGCCAGCAGCCTCCCGGACAGGGAGGGTGCCGGGGAGCTGTTTTTT. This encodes CASSLPDREGAGELFF.

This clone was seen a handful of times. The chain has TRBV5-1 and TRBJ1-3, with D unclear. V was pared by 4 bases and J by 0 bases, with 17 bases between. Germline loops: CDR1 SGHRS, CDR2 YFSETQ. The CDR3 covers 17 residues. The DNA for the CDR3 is TGCGCCAGCAGCCTGGCCTCATCAGGAAGCTCTGGAAACACCATATATTTT. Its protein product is CASSLASSGSSGNTIYF.

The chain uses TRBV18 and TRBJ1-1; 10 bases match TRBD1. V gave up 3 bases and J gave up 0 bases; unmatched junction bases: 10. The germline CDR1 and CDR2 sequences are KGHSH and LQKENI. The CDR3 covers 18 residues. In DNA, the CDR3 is TGTGCCAGCTCACCCGTGGAGGGACAGGGGCCTGTGAACACTGAAGCTTTCTTT. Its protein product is CASSPVEGQGPVNTEAFF.

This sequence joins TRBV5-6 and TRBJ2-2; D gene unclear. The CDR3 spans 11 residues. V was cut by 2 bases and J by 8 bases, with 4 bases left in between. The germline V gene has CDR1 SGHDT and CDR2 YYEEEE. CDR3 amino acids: CASSLYGELFF. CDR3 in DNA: TGTGCCAGCAGCTTATATGGGGAGCTGTTTTTT.

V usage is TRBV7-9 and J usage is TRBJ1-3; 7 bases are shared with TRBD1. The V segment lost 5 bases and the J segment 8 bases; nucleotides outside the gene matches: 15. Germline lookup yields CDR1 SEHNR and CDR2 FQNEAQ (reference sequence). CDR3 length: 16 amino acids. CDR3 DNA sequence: TGTGCCAGCAGCACCAACTACCAGGGGGTGAAGGACACCATATATTTT. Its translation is CASSTNYQGVKDTIYF.

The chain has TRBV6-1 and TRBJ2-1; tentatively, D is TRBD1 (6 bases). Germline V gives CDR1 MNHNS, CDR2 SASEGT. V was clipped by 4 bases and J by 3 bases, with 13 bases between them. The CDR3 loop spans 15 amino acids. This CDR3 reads CASSGQGIFYNEQFF. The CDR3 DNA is TGTGCCAGCAGTGGGCAGGGGATATTCTACAATGAGCAGTTCTTC.

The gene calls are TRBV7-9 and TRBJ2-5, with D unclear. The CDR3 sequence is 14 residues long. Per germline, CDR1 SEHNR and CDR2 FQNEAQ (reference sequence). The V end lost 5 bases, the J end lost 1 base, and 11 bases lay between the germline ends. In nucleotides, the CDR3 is TGTGCCAGCAGCCCCCCTTATAGCCAAGAGACCCAGTACTTC. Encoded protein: CASSPPYSQETQYF.

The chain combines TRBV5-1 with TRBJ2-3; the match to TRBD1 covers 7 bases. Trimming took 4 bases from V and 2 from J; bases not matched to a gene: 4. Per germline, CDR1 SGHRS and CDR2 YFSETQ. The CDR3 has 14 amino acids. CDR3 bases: TGCGCCAGCAGCCCGGACAGGATCACAGATACGCAGTATTTT. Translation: CASSPDRITDTQYF.

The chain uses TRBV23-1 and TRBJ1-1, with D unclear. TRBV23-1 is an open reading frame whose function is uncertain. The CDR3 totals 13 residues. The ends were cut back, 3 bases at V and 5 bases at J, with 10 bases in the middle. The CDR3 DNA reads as TGCGCCAGCAGTCAGCGGTTTAGGACTGAAGCTTTCTTT. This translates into CASSQRFRTEAFF.

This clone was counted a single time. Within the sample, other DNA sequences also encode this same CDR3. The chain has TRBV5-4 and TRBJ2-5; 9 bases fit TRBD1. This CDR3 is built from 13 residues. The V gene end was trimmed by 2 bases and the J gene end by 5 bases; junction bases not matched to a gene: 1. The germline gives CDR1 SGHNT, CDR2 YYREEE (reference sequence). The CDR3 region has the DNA TGTGCCAGCAGCTTAGACAGGGGGGAGACCCAGTACTTC. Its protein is CASSLDRGETQYF.

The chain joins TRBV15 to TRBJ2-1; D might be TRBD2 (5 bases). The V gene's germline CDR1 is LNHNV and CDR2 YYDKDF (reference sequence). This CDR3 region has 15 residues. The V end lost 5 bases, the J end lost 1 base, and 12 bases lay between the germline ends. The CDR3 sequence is CATSPVGGSYNEQFF. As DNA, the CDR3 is TGTGCCACCAGCCCGGTGGGCGGGTCCTACAATGAGCAGTTCTTC.

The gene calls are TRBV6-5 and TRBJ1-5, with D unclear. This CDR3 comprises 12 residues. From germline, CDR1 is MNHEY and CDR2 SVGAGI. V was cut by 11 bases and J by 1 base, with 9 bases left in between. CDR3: CAPTWSNQPQHF. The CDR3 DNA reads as TGTGCCCCCACATGGAGCAATCAGCCCCAGCATTTT.

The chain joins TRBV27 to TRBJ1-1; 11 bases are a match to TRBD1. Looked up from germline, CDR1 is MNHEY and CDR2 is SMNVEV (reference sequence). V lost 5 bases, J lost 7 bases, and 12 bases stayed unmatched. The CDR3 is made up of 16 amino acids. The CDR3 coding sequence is TGTGCCAGCAGTCTAACCCCGGGACAGGGGGTAGATGAAGCTTTCTTT. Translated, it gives CASSLTPGQGVDEAFF.

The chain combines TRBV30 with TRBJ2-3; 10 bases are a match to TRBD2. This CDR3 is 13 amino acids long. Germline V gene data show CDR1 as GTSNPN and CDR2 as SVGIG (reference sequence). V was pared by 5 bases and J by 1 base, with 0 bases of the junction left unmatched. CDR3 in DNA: TGTGCCTGGGGACTAGCGGGCACAGATACGCAGTATTTT. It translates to CAWGLAGTDTQYF.

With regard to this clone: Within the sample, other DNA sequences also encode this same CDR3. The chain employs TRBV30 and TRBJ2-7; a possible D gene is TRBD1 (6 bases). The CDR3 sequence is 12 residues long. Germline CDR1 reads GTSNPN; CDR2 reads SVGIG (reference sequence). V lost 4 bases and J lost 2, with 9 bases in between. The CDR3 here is CAWKQGTYEQYF. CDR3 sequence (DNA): TGTGCCTGGAAACAGGGAACCTACGAGCAGTACTTC.

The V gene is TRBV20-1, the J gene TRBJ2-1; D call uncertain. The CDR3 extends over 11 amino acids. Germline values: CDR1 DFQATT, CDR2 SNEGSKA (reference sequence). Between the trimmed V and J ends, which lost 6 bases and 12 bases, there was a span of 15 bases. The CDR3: CSAEASSGQFF. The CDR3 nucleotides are TGCAGTGCCGAGGCAAGTTCTGGGCAGTTCTTC.

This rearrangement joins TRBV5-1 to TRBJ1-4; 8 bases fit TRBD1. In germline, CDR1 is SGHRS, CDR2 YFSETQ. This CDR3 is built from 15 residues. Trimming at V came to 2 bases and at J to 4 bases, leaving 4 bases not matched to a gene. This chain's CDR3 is CASSFGQGFNEKLFF. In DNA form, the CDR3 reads TGCGCCAGCAGCTTCGGACAGGGTTTTAATGAAAAACTGTTTTTT.

The CDR3 region has the DNA TGTGCCATCAGTGATCTACAGGGGGCTCAGCCCCAGCATTTT. This codes for CAISDLQGAQPQHF. V is TRBV10-3 and J is TRBJ1-5, with TRBD1 identical over 9 bases. The CDR3 has 14 amino acids. From germline, CDR1 is ENHRY and CDR2 SYGVKD. Germline trimming cut 3 bases from V and 6 bases from J; bases unmatched to any gene: 3.

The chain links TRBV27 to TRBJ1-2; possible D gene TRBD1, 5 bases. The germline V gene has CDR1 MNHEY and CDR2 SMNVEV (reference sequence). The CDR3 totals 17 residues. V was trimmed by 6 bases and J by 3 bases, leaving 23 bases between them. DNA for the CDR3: TGTGCCAGCAGCCCTCAGAGACGGGGACTTCGGGACTATGGCTACACCTTC. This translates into CASSPQRRGLRDYGYTF.

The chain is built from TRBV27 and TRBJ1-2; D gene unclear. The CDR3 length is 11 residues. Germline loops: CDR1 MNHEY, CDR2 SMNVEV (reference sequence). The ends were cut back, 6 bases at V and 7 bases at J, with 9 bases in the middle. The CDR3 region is CASSPGGGYTF. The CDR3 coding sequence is TGTGCCAGCAGCCCCGGTGGTGGCTACACCTTC.

The chain's CDR3 is CASSMGQGIVLSEAFF. CDR3 bases: TGTGCCAGTAGTATGGGGCAGGGCATAGTACTTTCGGAAGCTTTCTTT. The chain has TRBV19 and TRBJ1-1, with a tentative D call TRBD1 (5 bases). In germline, CDR1 is LNHDA, CDR2 SQIVND (reference sequence). The CDR3 sequence is 16 residues long. The V end lost 3 bases, the J end lost 8 bases, and 22 bases lay between the germline ends.

For the CDR3, the DNA is TGTGCCAGCAGCTTAGTGCACAGCTATCTGAACACTGAAGCTTTCTTT. It codes for CASSLVHSYLNTEAFF. The rearrangement uses TRBV11-2 and TRBJ1-1; the D is unclear. The V gene lost 1 base and the J gene lost 0 bases, with 12 bases spanning the gap. Germline CDR1 is SGHAT and CDR2 is FQNNGV. The CDR3 is 16 amino acids. Filled out from reference TRBV11-2 and TRBJ1-1, the complete variable domain reads EAGVAQSPRYKIIEKRQSVAFWCNPISGHATLYWYQQILGQGPKLLIQFQNNGVVDDSQLPKDRFSAERLKGVDSTLKIQPAKLEDSAVYLCASSLVHSYLNTEAFFGQGTRLTVV.

The CDR3 sequence: CASSPGGASYEQYF. In DNA, the CDR3 is TGTGCCAGCAGCCCGGGCGGGGCCTCCTACGAGCAGTACTTC. V and J are TRBV7-2 and TRBJ2-7, with a weak D call TRBD2 (6 bases). The CDR3 runs 14 residues. The germline CDR1 and CDR2 sequences are SGHTA and FQGNSA. Trimming removed 5 bases from V and 0 bases from J, with 11 bases in between. The full variable domain, its missing parts supplied by reference TRBV7-2 and TRBJ2-7, is GAGVSQSPSNKVTEKGKDVELRCDPISGHTALYWYRQSLGQGLEFLIYFQGNSAPDKSGLPSDRFSAERTGGSVSTLTIQRTQQEDSAVYLCASSPGGASYEQYFGPGTRLTVT.

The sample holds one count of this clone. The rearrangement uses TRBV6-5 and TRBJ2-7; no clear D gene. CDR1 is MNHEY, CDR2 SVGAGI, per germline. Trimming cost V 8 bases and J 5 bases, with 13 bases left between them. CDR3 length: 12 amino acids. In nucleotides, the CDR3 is TGTGCCAGCTTTAACTCCGAGGACGAGCAGTACTTC. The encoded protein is CASFNSEDEQYF.